This T cell receptor (beta chain) was sequenced for a study of response to subunit inactivated influenza vaccine. Study conclusions and caveats: Authors suggested few new T cells are recruited by each seasonal influenza vaccination.

This clonotype was seen more than once but under ten times. Its antigen remains unknown. Each CDR3 protein is one row after TCRdb ran MiXCR on the RT-PCR reads. The table lists about 540,000 distinct CDR3 sequences, around 13% of them singletons. The TCR originated in a man aged 45-60 years who received an inactivated influenza vaccine. This specimen consisted of PBMCs from blood, obtained roughly 12 days after vaccination.

In DNA, the CDR3 is TGCAGCGTTGAGCCTTACACAGATACGCAGTATTTT. Residues: CSVEPYTDTQYF. The chain has TRBV29-1 and TRBJ2-3; D is undetermined. Per the germline V gene, CDR1 is SQVTM and CDR2 is ANQGSEA. CDR3 length: 12 amino acids. V was trimmed by 3 bases and J by 2 bases, leaving 6 bases between them.